This T cell receptor beta chain came from a study of shared clonotypes between healthy human individuals. As to this clone: Its cognate antigen is unknown.

Germline V gene data show CDR1 as MDHEN and CDR2 as SYDVKM. The CDR3 sequence is 16 residues long. J was trimmed by 10 bases and V by 4 bases; bases with no gene match: 12. Several immunoSEQ plates held equal portions of the genomic DNA taken from each subset. Sequencing used immunoSEQ multiplex PCR; TCRdb keeps in-frame clones, though not all of them. Of 2 million to 2.5 million clones in the sample, 80% to 95% were seen once. Overall study findings and caveats: Of the naive CD4 clonotypes, around 4.9% were shared across a few donors. Non-shared clonotypes showed lower generation probabilities than clonotypes common to all four donors.

V usage is TRBV28 and J usage is TRBJ2-1; 11 bases line up with TRBD2. This sequence originates from a man younger than 30 in good health. Some clones in this sample may be carry-over from other donors' samples. Sequencing input: naive CD4+ T cells from PBMCs. Regarding subset: CD45RA+ positively selected. In nucleotides, the CDR3 is TGTGCCAGCAGTTCCACTAGCGGGAGAGGCCGGGGCGAGCAGTTCTTC. This codes for CASSSTSGRGRGEQFF. Using reference TRBV28 and TRBJ2-1 for the parts outside the CDR3, the full variable domain is DVKVTQSSRYLVKRTGEKVFLECVQDMDHENMFWYRQDPGLGLRLIYFSYDVKMKEKGDIPEGYSVSREKKERFSLILESASTNQTSMYLCASSSTSGRGRGEQFFGPGTRLTVL.